Listed here is a single T cell receptor (beta chain). Antigen specificity is unknown. This sample is part of a study of T-cell memory formation after mild COVID-19. Study-level results: Mainly in CM and EM were contracting CD4+ clones; CD8+ were in EMRA. Later expanders leaned CD4+, whereas day 15 to 85 contracting clones were balanced CD4/CD8.

MiXCR, applied by TCRdb to the 5' RACE reads, yields one record per CDR3 protein. The profile shows hundreds of thousands of distinct CDR3 sequences, 15% of them singletons. Source material: PBMCs or a T cell subset sorted from them (not recorded which). The TCR comes from a man younger than 35 who had mild COVID-19 (a few samples of this study predate the infection). Cell type and time point are not known.

The CDR3 DNA sequence: TGTGCCAGCAGTCATTCCGGGACGCCGGGCGAGCAGTACTTC. Translating it yields CASSHSGTPGEQYF. This rearrangement joins TRBV6-6 to TRBJ2-7; perhaps D is TRBD1 or TRBD2 (5 bases each). Per the germline V gene, CDR1 is MNHNY and CDR2 is SVGAGI (reference sequence). V shed 5 bases and J shed 6 bases, with 17 bases lying between them. The CDR3 has 14 residues.